A single TCR beta chain is shown here with its context. The antigen it recognizes is unknown. No quality values exist for individual bases; no much larger clone is one base distant. V lost 5 bases and J lost 7 bases; the stretch between them is 9 bases long. The CDR3 sequence holds 12 residues, the cysteine and phenylalanine included. Only the CDR3 DNA stays, 36 bases, in frame from base 1. This entry is derived from a study of blood T cell repertoires in COVID-19 (dated by TCRdb to 2018 to 2020). About the investigation overall: Samples from collaborators originated in the United States, Italy and Spain and spanned both the acute and convalescent phases of COVID-19. The dataset comprised deeply sampled blood TCRbeta repertoires from subjects exposed to, actively infected with, or recovered from COVID-19. The samples were drawn from two sources: the first 160 participants of the ongoing ImmuneRACE study, and 1,254 subjects contributed by 6 global collaborators. Where HLA class I and class II types were available, the types were taken from metadata supplied by the sample provider, not from assay-based typing. The material from the prospective study consisted of cDNA or gDNA derived from T cells, B-cell-depleted T cells, or PBMCs. Sample metadata almost always included a de-identified subject ID, COVID-19 status, age in years and sex. The repertoires were made available in a free public database intended to serve as a resource for research on the immune response to SARS-CoV-2.

TCRbeta CDR3 regions were amplified from genomic DNA by means of the immunoSEQ Assay, a bias-controlled multiplex PCR. The original methods were these. Nucleated cell counts per sample were estimated from amplification of reference gene primers within the assay. To quantify the absolute abundance of each unique TCRbeta CDR3 rearrangement, sequence reads were collapsed and filtered. For each sample, productive Simpson clonality was calculated as the square root of Simpson's diversity index over productive rearrangements. TCRdb holds this immuneACCESS table with in-frame rearrangements only. Some clones are missing; in checked studies, unresolved V genes explain under half, and the rest has no known cause. For V, J and clone size, that table is used; D and trimming come from the DNA. This sample is represented by about 190,000 clones; approximately 89% of them were singletons. The top ten constitute 4% to 5% of the sample.

Each collaborating institution followed its own protocols to collect whole blood in K2EDTA tubes. For TCRbeta analysis, collaborators shipped samples in one of three forms: frozen whole blood, isolated PBMCs, or DNA extracted from either of those sample types. Here is what the overall study found, with its caveats: How much clinical and demographic metadata was included differed by source and by participant, and the metadata was provided uncurated.

The chain joins TRBV12-3 or TRBV12-4 to TRBJ2-1, with the D segment identity uncertain. Sequencing was carried out using peripheral blood. The receptor comes from a woman between 25 and 40 years old with acute or convalescent COVID-19. The DNA sequence is as follows: TGTGCCAGCAGTCGCGCTCATAATGAGCAGTTCTTC. This is translated as CASSRAHNEQFF.